The 14 T cell receptor beta chains below come from one sample, sequenced in a study of PD-L1 blockade in urothelial cancer. TCRdb keeps only in-frame clones here, not all; method: immunoSEQ multiplex PCR. The sample consists of about 50,000 clones, roughly 87% of them appearing once. Sequenced material: PBMCs, taken around atezolizumab (anti-PD-L1) treatment. Receptor source: a man in his sixties with urothelial cancer.

The chain joins TRBV7-2 to TRBJ1-1, with a weak D call TRBD1 (6 bases). V was trimmed by 6 bases and J by 0 bases, leaving 11 bases between them. This CDR3 has 14 residues. From germline, CDR1 is SGHTA and CDR2 FQGNSA. This CDR3 is CASRRDNMNTEAFF. The CDR3 DNA follows: TGTGCCAGCAGACGGGACAACATGAACACTGAAGCTTTCTTT. The whole variable domain, remainder taken from reference TRBV7-2 and TRBJ1-1, is GAGVSQSPSNKVTEKGKDVELRCDPISGHTALYWYRQSLGQGLEFLIYFQGNSAPDKSGLPSDRFSAERTGGSVSTLTIQRTQQEDSAVYLCASRRDNMNTEAFFGQGTRLTVV.

This chain connects TRBV4-2 to TRBJ2-3; 12 bases agree with TRBD2. CDR1 and CDR2 (germline): LGHNA, YNFKEQ. The trim removed 5 bases at V and 3 bases at J, leaving 3 bases unmatched. The CDR3 runs 15 residues. CDR3 protein: CASSETSGGTDTQYF. Here the CDR3 DNA reads TGTGCCAGCAGCGAAACTAGCGGGGGGACAGATACGCAGTATTTT.

This chain links TRBV19 with TRBJ2-7; D is unresolved. Deletions cut 3 bases from V and 0 bases from J, with 9 bases between. CDR1 LNHDA and CDR2 SQIVND come from the germline V gene (reference sequence). This CDR3 comprises 14 residues. The CDR3 DNA reads as TGTGCCAGTAGTATGGGCAGCCTCTCCTACGAGCAGTACTTC. Its protein product is CASSMGSLSYEQYF.

The J gene is TRBJ2-5, the V gene TRBV19; TRBD2 is a possible D gene (6 bases). The CDR3 is made up of 14 amino acids. CDR1 is LNHDA and CDR2 is SQIVND in the germline V gene (reference sequence). The ends were cut back, 6 bases at V and 5 bases at J, with 16 bases in the middle. The CDR3 region has the DNA TGTGCCAGTAGCCCTGGGGCGGCGGGGGAGACCCAGTACTTC. This codes for CASSPGAAGETQYF.

The rearrangement joins TRBV7-9 to TRBJ1-2; 9 bases match TRBD1. CDR1 is SEHNR and CDR2 is FQNEAQ in the germline V gene (reference sequence). V was pared by 1 base and J by 3 bases, with 3 bases of the junction left unmatched. The CDR3 is made up of 15 amino acids. The CDR3 protein is CASSLEGTGYYGYTF. The CDR3 region has the DNA TGTGCCAGCAGCTTAGAAGGGACAGGGTACTATGGCTACACCTTC.

The gene calls are TRBV11-3 and TRBJ2-7; the match to TRBD2 covers 10 bases. After removal of 3 bases from V and 4 bases from J, the junction contained 18 bases not matched to a gene. Germline V gives CDR1 SGHNT, CDR2 YENEEA. There are 19 residues in the CDR3. The CDR3 DNA reads as TGTGCCAGCAGCTTGCTCAGCGGGGGGGCCGCAGGCCAACCGTACGAGCAGTACTTC. Residues: CASSLLSGGAAGQPYEQYF.

This chain joins TRBV7-9 and TRBJ1-2, with TRBD1 as a possible D gene (6 bases). Germline CDR1 reads SEHNR; CDR2 reads FQNEAQ (reference sequence). V lost 6 bases to trimming and J lost 2 bases, with 10 bases between them. This CDR3 is built from 13 residues. CDR3 amino acids: CASSITGNYGYTF. In DNA form, the CDR3 reads TGTGCCAGCAGTATTACAGGGAACTATGGCTACACCTTC. The whole variable domain, remainder taken from reference TRBV7-9 and TRBJ1-2, is DTGVSQNPRHKITKRGQNVTFRCDPISEHNRLYWYRQTLGQGPEFLTYFQNEAQLEKSRLLSDRFSAERPKGSFSTLEIQRTEQGDSAMYLCASSITGNYGYTFGSGTRLTVV.

The chain carries TRBV6-4 and TRBJ2-1; the D gene is possibly TRBD2 (5 bases). The CDR3 is 13 residues long. The germline V gene has CDR1 MRHNA and CDR2 SNTAGT. Trimming stripped 6 bases from V and 9 bases from J, with 15 bases between. The CDR3 nucleotides read TGTGCCAGCAGCGCCAATAGAGGAGGTGAGCAGTTCTTC. It encodes CASSANRGGEQFF.

The genes are TRBV28 and TRBJ1-5; TRBD1 is a possible D gene (6 bases). Germline V CDR1 and CDR2: MDHEN, SYDVKM. The CDR3 covers 16 residues. V lost 1 base and J 4 bases, leaving 14 bases between the germline ends. CDR3 in DNA: TGTGCCAGCAGTTTATTACAGGGCCGTCCTAATCAGCCCCAGCATTTT. Protein: CASSLLQGRPNQPQHF.

This chain uses TRBV2 with TRBJ1-4; D possibly corresponds to TRBD1 (6 bases). The CDR3 totals 15 residues. Germline V gene sequence: CDR1 SNHLY, CDR2 FYNNEI. The V end was cut by 2 bases, the J end by 4 bases, with 11 bases between. The CDR3: CASSEPTQGNEKLFF. The CDR3 bases are TGTGCCAGCAGTGAACCGACACAGGGTAATGAAAAACTGTTTTTT.

This clone was seen once. The V call is TRBV19, the J call TRBJ1-2; D remains unclear. The germline V and J ends were trimmed by 0 bases and 0 bases, with 14 bases remaining between them. The CDR3 consists of 17 residues. Germline V lookup: CDR1 LNHDA, CDR2 SQIVND (reference sequence). CDR3 amino acids: CASSIDLFGGTNYGYTF. Here the CDR3 DNA reads TGTGCCAGTAGTATAGATCTATTTGGAGGAACTAACTATGGCTACACCTTC.

This rearrangement joins TRBV19 to TRBJ1-5; the match to TRBD1 covers 7 bases. V was clipped by 5 bases and J by 0 bases; unmatched bases: 4. Germline CDR1 LNHDA, CDR2 SQIVND (reference sequence). This CDR3 has 15 amino acids. The CDR3 nucleotides read TGTGCCAGTAGTCGGGGACAGCATAGCAATCAGCCCCAGCATTTT. Its protein is CASSRGQHSNQPQHF. The full variable domain, with the rest looked up from reference TRBV19 and TRBJ1-5, is DGGITQSPKYLFRKEGQNVTLSCEQNLNHDAMYWYRQDPGQGLRLIYYSQIVNDFQKGDIAEGYSVSREKKESFPLTVTSAQKNPTAFYLCASSRGQHSNQPQHFGDGTRLSIL.

The chain uses TRBV5-1 and TRBJ2-7; weak D call: TRBD2 (7 bases). The CDR3 length is 16 residues. The V gene lost 3 bases and the J gene lost 5 bases, with 21 bases spanning the gap. The germline V gene has CDR1 SGHRS and CDR2 YFSETQ. CDR3 in amino acids: CASSWSSGGAVDEQYF. The CDR3 bases are TGCGCCAGCAGCTGGAGTTCGGGGGGCGCGGTGGACGAGCAGTACTTC. The full variable domain, rest sourced from reference TRBV5-1 and TRBJ2-7, is KAGVTQTPRYLIKTRGQQVTLSCSPISGHRSVSWYQQTPGQGLQFLFEYFSETQRNKGNFPGRFSGRQFSNSRSEMNVSTLELGDSALYLCASSWSSGGAVDEQYFGPGTRLTVT.

By proportion, this clone is medium-sized. The chain has TRBV5-4 and TRBJ1-3; D is perhaps TRBD1 (6 bases). The V end lost 2 bases, the J end lost 0 bases, and 18 bases lay between the germline ends. The CDR3 is made up of 18 amino acids. Per the germline V gene, CDR1 is SGHNT and CDR2 is YYREEE (reference sequence). The CDR3 loop reads CASSFAEQGQLSGNTIYF. The CDR3, as DNA: TGTGCCAGCAGCTTTGCGGAACAGGGACAACTCTCTGGAAACACCATATATTTT.